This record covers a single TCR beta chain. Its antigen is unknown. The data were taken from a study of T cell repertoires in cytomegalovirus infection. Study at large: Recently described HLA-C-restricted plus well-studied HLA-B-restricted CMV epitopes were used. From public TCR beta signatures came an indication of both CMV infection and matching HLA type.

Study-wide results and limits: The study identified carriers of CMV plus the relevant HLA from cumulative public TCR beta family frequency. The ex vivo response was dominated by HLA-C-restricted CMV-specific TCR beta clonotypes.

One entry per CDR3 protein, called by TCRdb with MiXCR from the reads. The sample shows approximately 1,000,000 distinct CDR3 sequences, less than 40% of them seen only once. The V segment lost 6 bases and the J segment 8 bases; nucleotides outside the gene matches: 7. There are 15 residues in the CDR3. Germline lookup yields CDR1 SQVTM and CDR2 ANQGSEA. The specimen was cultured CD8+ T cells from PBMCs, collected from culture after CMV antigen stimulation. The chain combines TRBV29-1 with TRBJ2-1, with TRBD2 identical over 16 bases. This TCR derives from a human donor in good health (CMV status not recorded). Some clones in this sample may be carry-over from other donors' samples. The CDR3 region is CSVSGTSGGAHEQFF. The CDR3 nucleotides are TGCAGCGTGTCCGGGACTAGCGGGGGGGCCCATGAGCAGTTCTTC.